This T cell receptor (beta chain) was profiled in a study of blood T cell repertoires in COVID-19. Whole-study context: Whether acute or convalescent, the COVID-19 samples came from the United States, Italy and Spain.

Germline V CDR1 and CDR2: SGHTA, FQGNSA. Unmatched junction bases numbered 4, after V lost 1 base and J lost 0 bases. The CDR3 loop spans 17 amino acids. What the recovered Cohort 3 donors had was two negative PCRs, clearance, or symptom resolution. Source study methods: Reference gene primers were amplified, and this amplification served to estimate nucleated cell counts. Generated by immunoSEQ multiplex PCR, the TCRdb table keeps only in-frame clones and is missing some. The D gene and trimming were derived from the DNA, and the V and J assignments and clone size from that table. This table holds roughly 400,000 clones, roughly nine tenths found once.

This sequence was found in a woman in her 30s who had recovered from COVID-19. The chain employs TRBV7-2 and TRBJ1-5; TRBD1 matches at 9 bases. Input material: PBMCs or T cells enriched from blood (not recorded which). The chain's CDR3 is CASSLDGTGNSNQPQHF. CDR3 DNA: TGTGCCAGCAGCTTAGATGGGACAGGGAATAGCAATCAGCCCCAGCATTTT.